Each of the 5 T cell receptor beta chains below was sequenced from the same sample in a study of blood T cells in healthy people across ages. Together with a sample-barcoded 5' primer, a J-beta primer mix was included in a second PCR lasting about 7 to 11 cycles. TCRdb fed the 5' RACE reads into MiXCR, producing one record per CDR3 protein. Seen here are 1 million or so distinct CDR3 sequences, 20% to 25% observed once, and the top ten hold less than 0.85%. This sample was also put to use in a study of T cells of mothers and their children.

The specimen sequenced was blood. The receptors here all came from a girl aged 2-10 years in good health.

Only a few counts were recorded for this clonotype. This chain links TRBV20-1 with TRBJ2-5; 7 bases are a match to TRBD2. The CDR3 is made up of 14 amino acids. From germline, CDR1 is DFQATT and CDR2 SNEGSKA (reference sequence). V shed 3 bases and J 7 bases; nucleotides not matched to a gene: 11. The CDR3 reads CSASRGEPRGTQYF. DNA for the CDR3: TGCAGTGCTAGCCGGGGGGAACCAAGAGGGACCCAGTACTTC.

This clonotype was counted between two and nine times. Germline and junction disagree at one end, which may indicate a read error. The chain has TRBV7-2 and TRBJ1-1; D gene ambiguous. The germline CDR1 and CDR2 sequences are SGHTA and FQGNSA. The CDR3 runs 13 residues. CDR3 in DNA: TGCGCCAGCAGCTCATCGGTGAACACTGAAGCTTTCTTT. Protein product: CASSSSVNTEAFF.

This clonotype was seen a handful of times. The chain combines TRBV7-2 with TRBJ2-5; D not resolved. Germline V gives CDR1 SGHTA, CDR2 FQGNSA. V was cut by 4 bases and J by 5 bases, with 11 bases left in between. This CDR3 region has 13 residues. The CDR3: CASSSLILETQYF. The CDR3 nucleotides are TGTGCCAGCAGCTCCCTGATCCTCGAGACCCAGTACTTC.

This clonotype was observed a few times. The J gene is TRBJ2-5, the V gene TRBV6-5, with D perhaps assigned TRBD1 or TRBD2 (5 bases each). In germline, CDR1 is MNHEY, CDR2 SVGAGI. The V and J ends lost 2 bases and 0 bases respectively, with 13 bases between them. This CDR3 has 16 amino acids. CDR3 amino acids: CASSYGTGWDQETQYF. CDR3 DNA: TGTGCCAGCAGTTACGGGACGGGGTGGGACCAAGAGACCCAGTACTTC.

The chain is built from TRBV20-1 and TRBJ1-4, with D possibly being TRBD1 (6 bases). Germline V gene data show CDR1 as DFQATT and CDR2 as SNEGSKA (reference sequence). V was trimmed by 0 bases and J by 5 bases, leaving 16 bases between them. This CDR3 spans 16 amino acids. The CDR3 DNA reads TGCAGTGCTAGAGACCTTGAACAGGGATTGAATGAAAAACTGTTTTTT. Translating gives CSARDLEQGLNEKLFF.